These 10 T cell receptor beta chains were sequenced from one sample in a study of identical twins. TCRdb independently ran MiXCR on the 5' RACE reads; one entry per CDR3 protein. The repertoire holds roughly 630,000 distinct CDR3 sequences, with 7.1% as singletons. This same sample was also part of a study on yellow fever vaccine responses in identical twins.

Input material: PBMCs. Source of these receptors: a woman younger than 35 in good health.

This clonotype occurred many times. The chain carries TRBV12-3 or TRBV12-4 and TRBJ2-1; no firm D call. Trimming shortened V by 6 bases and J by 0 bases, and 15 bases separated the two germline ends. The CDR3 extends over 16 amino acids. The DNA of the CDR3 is TGTGCCAGCAGATACCGTGGCGGTAGCTCCTACAATGAGCAGTTCTTC. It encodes CASRYRGGSSYNEQFF.

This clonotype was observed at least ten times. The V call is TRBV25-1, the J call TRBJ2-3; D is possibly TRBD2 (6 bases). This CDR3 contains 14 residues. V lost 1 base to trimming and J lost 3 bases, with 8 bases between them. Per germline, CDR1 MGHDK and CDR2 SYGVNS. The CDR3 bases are TGTGCCAGCAGTGAATGGGGGACTACAGATACGCAGTATTTT. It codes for CASSEWGTTDTQYF.

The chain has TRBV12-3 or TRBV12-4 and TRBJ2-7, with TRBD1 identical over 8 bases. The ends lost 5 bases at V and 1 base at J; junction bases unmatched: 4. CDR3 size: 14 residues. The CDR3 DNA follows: TGTGCCAGCAGTCAGGGGGCGGCATCCTACGAGCAGTACTTC. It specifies CASSQGAASYEQYF.

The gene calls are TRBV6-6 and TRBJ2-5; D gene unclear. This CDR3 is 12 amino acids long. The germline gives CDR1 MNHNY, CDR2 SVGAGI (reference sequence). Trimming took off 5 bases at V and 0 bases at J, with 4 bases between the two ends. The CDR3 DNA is TGTGCCAGCAGTAAAAACCAAGAGACCCAGTACTTC. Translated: CASSKNQETQYF.

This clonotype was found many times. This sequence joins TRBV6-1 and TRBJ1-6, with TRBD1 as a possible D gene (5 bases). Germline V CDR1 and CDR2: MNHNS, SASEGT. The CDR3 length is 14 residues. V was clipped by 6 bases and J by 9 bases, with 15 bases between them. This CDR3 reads CASSTRGGFSPLHF. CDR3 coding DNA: TGTGCCAGCAGCACGCGGGGGGGGTTTTCACCCCTCCACTTT.

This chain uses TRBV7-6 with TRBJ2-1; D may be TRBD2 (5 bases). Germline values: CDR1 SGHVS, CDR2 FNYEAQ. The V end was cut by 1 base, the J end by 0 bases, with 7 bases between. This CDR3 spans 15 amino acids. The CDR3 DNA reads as TGTGCCAGCAGCTTAGGAGCGGCCTCCTACAATGAGCAGTTCTTC. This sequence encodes CASSLGAASYNEQFF. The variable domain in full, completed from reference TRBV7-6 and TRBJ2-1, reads GAGVSQSPRYKVTKRGQDVALRCDPISGHVSLYWYRQALGQGPEFLTYFNYEAQQDKSGLPNDRFSAERPEGSISTLTIQRTEQRDSAMYRCASSLGAASYNEQFFGPGTRLTVL.

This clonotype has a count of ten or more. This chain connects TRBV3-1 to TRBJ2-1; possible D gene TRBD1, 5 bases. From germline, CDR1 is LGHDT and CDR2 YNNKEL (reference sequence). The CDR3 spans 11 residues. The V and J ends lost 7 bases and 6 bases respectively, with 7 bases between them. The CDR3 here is CASTQGNEQFF. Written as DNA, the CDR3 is TGTGCCAGCACCCAGGGCAATGAGCAGTTCTTC.

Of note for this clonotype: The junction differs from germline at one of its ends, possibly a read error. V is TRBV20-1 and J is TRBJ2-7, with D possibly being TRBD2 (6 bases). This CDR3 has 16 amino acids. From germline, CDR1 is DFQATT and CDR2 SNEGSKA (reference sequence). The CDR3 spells CCARDSLSGPAYEQYF. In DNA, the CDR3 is TGCTGTGCTAGAGATTCCCTTAGCGGTCCTGCCTACGAGCAGTACTTC.

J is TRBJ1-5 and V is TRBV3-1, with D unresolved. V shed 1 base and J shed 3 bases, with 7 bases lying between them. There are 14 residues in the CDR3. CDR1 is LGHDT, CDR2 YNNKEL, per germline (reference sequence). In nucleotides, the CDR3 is TGTGCCAGCAGCCAAGCGTCGGCCAATCAGCCCCAGCATTTT. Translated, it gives CASSQASANQPQHF.

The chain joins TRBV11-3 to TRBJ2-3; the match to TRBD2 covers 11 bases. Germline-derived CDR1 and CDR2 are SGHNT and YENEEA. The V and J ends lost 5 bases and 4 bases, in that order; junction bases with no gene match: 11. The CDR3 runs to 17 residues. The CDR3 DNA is TGTGCCAGCAGCCCGAATAGCGGGGGGGCGGGCGCAGATACGCAGTATTTT. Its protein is CASSPNSGGAGADTQYF. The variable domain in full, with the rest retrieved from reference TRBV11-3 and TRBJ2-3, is EAGVVQSPRYKIIEKKQPVAFWCNPISGHNTLYWYLQNLGQGPELLIRYENEEAVDDSQLPKDRFSAERLKGVDSTLKIQPAELGDSAVYLCASSPNSGGAGADTQYFGPGTRLTVL.